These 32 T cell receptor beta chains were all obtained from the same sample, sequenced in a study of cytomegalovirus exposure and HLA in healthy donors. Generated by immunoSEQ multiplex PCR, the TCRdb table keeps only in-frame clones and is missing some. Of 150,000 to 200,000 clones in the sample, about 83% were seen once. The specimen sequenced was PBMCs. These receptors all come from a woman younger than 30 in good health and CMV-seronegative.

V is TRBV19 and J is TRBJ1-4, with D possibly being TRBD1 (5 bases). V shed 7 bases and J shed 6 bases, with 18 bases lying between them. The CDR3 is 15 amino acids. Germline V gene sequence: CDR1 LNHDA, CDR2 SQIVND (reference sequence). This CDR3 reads CASKTPGLGDEKLFF. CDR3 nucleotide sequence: TGTGCCAGTAAAACACCAGGGTTGGGCGATGAAAAACTGTTTTTT.

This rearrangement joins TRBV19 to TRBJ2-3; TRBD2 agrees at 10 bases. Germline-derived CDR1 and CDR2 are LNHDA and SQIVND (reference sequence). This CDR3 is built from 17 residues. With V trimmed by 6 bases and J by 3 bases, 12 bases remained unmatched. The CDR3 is CASSRSAGGPETDTQYF. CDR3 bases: TGTGCCAGTAGCCGCTCAGCGGGAGGGCCAGAAACAGATACGCAGTATTTT.

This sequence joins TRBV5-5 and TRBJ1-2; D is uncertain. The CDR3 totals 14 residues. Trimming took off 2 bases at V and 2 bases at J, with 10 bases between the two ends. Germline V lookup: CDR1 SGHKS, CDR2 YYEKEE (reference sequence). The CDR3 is CASSFNKPNYGYTF. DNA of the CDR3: TGTGCCAGCAGCTTTAACAAACCGAACTATGGCTACACCTTC.

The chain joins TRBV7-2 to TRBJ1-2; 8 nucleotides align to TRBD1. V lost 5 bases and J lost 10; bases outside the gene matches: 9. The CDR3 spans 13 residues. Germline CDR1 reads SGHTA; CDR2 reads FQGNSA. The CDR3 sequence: CASSLRKGQAYTF. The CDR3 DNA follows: TGTGCCAGCAGCCTGCGGAAGGGACAGGCCTACACCTTC.

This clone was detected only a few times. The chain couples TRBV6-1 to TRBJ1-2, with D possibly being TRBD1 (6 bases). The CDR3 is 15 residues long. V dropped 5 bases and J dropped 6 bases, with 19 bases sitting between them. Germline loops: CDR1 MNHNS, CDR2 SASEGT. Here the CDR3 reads CASSNQIRGIDGYTF. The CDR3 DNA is TGTGCCAGCAGTAATCAAATCAGGGGAATAGATGGCTACACCTTC.

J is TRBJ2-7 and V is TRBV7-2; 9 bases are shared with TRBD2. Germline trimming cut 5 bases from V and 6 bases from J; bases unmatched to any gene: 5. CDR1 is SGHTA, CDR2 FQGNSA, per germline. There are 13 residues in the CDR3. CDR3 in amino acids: CASSGGGDSEQYF. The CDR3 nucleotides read TGTGCCAGCAGCGGCGGGGGGGACAGCGAGCAGTACTTC.

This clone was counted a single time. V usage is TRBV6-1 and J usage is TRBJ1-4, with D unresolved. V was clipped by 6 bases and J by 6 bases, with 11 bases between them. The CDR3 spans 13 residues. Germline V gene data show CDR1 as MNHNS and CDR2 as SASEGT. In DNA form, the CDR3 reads TGTGCCAGCAGAAGATATTCGGATGAAAAACTGTTTTTT. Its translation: CASRRYSDEKLFF.

For the CDR3, the DNA is TGCGCCAGCAGCGGAGGGACGGATAATTCACCCCTCCACTTT. Translated, it gives CASSGGTDNSPLHF. The chain combines TRBV5-1 with TRBJ1-6, with D perhaps TRBD1 (5 bases). CDR1 SGHRS and CDR2 YFSETQ come from the germline V gene. This CDR3 region has 14 residues. The V gene lost 4 bases and the J gene lost 5 bases, with 10 bases spanning the gap.

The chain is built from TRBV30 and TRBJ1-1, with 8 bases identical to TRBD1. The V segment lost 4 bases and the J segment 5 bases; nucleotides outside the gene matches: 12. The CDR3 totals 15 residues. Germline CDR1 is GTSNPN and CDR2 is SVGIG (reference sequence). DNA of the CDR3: TGTGCCTGGATGGCGGGAAGGAGACAGGGGACTGAAGCTTTCTTT. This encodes CAWMAGRRQGTEAFF.

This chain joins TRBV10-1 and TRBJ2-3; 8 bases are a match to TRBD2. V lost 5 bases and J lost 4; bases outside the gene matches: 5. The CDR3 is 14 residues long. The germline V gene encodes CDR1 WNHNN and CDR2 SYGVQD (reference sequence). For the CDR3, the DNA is TGCGCCAGCAGTTCGGGACTAGTGTCAGATACGCAGTATTTT. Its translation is CASSSGLVSDTQYF.

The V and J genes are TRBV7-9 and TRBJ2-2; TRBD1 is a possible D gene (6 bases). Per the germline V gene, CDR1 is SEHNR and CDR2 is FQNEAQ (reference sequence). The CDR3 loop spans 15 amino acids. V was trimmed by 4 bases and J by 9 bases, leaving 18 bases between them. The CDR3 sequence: CASSSLLQGSWELFF. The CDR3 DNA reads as TGTGCCAGCAGCTCCCTCCTACAGGGTTCGTGGGAGCTGTTTTTT.

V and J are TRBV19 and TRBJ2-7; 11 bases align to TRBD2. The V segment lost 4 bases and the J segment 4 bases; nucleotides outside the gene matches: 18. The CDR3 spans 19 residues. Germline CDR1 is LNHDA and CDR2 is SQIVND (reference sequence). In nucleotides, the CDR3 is TGTGCCAGTAGTACGAAGCAAACCTCAACTAGCGGGAGAGTGTACGAGCAGTACTTC. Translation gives CASSTKQTSTSGRVYEQYF.

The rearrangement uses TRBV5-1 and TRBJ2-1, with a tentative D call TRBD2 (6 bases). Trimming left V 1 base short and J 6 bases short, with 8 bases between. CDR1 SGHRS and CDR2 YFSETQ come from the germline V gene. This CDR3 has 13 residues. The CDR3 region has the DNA TGCGCCAGCAGCTTGCAGGGAGGCAATGAGCAGTTCTTC. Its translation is CASSLQGGNEQFF.

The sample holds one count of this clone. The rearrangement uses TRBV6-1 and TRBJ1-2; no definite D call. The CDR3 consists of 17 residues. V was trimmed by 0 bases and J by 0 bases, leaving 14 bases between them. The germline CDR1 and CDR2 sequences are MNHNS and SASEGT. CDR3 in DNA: TGTGCCAGCAGTGAAGCGCTTCGTCAGGCGACTAACTATGGCTACACCTTC. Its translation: CASSEALRQATNYGYTF.

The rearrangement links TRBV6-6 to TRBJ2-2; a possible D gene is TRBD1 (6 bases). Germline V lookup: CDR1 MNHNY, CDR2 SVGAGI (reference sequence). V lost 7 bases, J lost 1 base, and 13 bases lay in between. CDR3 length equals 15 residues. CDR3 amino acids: CASTSLGGNTGELFF. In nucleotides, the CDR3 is TGTGCCAGCACCTCTCTAGGGGGGAACACCGGGGAGCTGTTTTTT.

The CDR3 loop is CASSFRTGRNTIYF. DNA of the CDR3: TGTGCCAGCAGTTTCCGGACAGGGAGAAACACCATATATTTT. The genes are TRBV6-5 and TRBJ1-3; TRBD1 agrees at 8 bases. The trim removed 4 bases at V and 5 bases at J, leaving 4 bases unmatched. Germline-derived CDR1 and CDR2 are MNHEY and SVGAGI. The CDR3 contains 14 residues.

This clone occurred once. In nucleotides, the CDR3 is TGCGCCAGCAGAAAATTCCCCACGACAGAATTCGAGAGAAGCTCCTACGAGCAGTACTTC. This gives the protein CASRKFPTTEFERSSYEQYF. This chain uses TRBV5-1 with TRBJ2-7; TRBD1 is a possible D gene (5 bases). The germline V gene has CDR1 SGHRS and CDR2 YFSETQ. Trimming took 5 bases from V and 0 from J, leaving 30 bases between them. The CDR3 length is 20 residues. The full variable domain, rest sourced from reference TRBV5-1 and TRBJ2-7, is KAGVTQTPRYLIKTRGQQVTLSCSPISGHRSVSWYQQTPGQGLQFLFEYFSETQRNKGNFPGRFSGRQFSNSRSEMNVSTLELGDSALYLCASRKFPTTEFERSSYEQYFGPGTRLTVT.

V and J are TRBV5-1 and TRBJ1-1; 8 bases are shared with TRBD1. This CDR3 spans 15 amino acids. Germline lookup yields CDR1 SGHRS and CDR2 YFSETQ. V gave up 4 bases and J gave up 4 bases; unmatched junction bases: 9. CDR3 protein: CASSLGRTGSTEAFF. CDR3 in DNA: TGCGCCAGCAGCCTCGGCAGGACAGGGAGCACTGAAGCTTTCTTT. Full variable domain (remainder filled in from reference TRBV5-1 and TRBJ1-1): KAGVTQTPRYLIKTRGQQVTLSCSPISGHRSVSWYQQTPGQGLQFLFEYFSETQRNKGNFPGRFSGRQFSNSRSEMNVSTLELGDSALYLCASSLGRTGSTEAFFGQGTRLTVV.

The CDR3 reads CASTPFNLAAVFENTIYF. CDR3 sequence (DNA): TGTGCCAGCACCCCGTTCAACCTCGCGGCGGTTTTTGAAAACACCATATATTTT. V is TRBV7-8 and J is TRBJ1-3; D not resolved. The V gene's germline CDR1 is SGHVS and CDR2 FQNEAQ. The length of the CDR3 is 18 residues. Between the trimmed V and J ends, which lost 7 bases and 6 bases, there was a span of 28 bases. Full variable domain (missing parts from reference TRBV7-8 and TRBJ1-3): GAGVSQSPRYKVAKRGQDVALRCDPISGHVSLFWYQQALGQGPEFLTYFQNEAQLDKSGLPSDRFFAERPEGSVSTLKIQRTQQEDSAVYLCASTPFNLAAVFENTIYFGEGSWLTVV.

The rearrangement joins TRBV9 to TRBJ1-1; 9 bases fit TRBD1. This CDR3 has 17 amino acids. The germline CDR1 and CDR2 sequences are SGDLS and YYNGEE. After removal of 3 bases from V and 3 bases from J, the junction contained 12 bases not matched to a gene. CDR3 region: CASSANRDRAVYTEAFF. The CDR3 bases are TGTGCCAGCAGCGCAAACCGGGACAGGGCCGTGTACACTGAAGCTTTCTTT.

CDR3: CASSFLGAGIGYTF. The CDR3 DNA reads as TGTGCCAGCAGCTTTTTGGGGGCGGGTATAGGCTACACCTTC. The V and J genes are TRBV11-2 and TRBJ1-2; maybe TRBD1 (6 bases). There are 14 residues in the CDR3. Germline V lookup: CDR1 SGHAT, CDR2 FQNNGV. The V gene lost 3 bases and the J gene lost 8 bases, with 16 bases spanning the gap.

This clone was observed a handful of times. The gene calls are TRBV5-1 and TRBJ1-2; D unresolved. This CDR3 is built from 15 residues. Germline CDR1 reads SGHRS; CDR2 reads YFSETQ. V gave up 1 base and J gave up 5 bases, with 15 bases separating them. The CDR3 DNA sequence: TGCGCCAGCAGCTTGAGTTCGGAGCCTATATATGGCTACACCTTC. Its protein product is CASSLSSEPIYGYTF.

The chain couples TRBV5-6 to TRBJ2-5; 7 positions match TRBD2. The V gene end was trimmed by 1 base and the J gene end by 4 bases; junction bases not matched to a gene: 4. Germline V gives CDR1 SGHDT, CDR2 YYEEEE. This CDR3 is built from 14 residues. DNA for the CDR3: TGTGCCAGCAGCTTGTGGGGGGGATCAGAGACCCAGTACTTC. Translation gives CASSLWGGSETQYF.

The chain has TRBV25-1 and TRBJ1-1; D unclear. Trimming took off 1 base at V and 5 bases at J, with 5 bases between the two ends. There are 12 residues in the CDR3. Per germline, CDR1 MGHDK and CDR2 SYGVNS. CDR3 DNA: TGTGCCAGCAGTGAATCATTGACTGAAGCTTTCTTT. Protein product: CASSESLTEAFF.

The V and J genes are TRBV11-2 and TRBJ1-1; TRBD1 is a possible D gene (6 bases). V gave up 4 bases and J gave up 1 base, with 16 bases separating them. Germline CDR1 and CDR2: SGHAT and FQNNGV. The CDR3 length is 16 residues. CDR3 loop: CASSSVGAAPNTEAFF. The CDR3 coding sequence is TGTGCCAGCAGCTCCGTGGGGGCCGCGCCGAACACTGAAGCTTTCTTT.

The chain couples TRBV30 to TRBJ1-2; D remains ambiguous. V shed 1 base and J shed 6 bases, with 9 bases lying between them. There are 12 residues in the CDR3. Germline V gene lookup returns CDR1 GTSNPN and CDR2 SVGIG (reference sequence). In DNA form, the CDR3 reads TGTGCCTGGAGTGGTGGAGGCAATGGCTACACCTTC. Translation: CAWSGGGNGYTF.

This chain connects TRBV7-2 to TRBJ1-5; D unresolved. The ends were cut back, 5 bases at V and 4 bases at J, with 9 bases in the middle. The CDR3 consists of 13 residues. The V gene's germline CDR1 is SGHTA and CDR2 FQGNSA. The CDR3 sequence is CASSPHTNQPQHF. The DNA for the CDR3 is TGTGCCAGCAGCCCCCATACTAATCAGCCCCAGCATTTT.

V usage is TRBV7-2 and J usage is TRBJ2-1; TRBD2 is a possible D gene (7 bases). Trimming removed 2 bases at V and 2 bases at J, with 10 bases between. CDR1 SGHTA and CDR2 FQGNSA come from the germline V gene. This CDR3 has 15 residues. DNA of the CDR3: TGTGCCAGCAGCTTATCGGGGGGCCCCTACAATGAGCAGTTCTTC. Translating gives CASSLSGGPYNEQFF.

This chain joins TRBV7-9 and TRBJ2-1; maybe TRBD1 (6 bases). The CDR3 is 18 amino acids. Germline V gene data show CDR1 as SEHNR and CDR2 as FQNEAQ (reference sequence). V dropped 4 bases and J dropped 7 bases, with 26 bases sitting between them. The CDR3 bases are TGTGCCAGCAGCTCTCCCCCCCCACAGGGCTCCCTGAGGAATGAGCAGTTCTTC. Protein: CASSSPPPQGSLRNEQFF.

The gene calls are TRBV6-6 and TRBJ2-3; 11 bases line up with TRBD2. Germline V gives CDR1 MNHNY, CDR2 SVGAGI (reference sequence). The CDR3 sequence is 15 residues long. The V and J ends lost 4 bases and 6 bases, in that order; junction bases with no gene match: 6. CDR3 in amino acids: CASSLSSGGYDTQYF. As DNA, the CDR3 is TGTGCCAGCAGTTTGTCTAGCGGGGGGTATGATACGCAGTATTTT.

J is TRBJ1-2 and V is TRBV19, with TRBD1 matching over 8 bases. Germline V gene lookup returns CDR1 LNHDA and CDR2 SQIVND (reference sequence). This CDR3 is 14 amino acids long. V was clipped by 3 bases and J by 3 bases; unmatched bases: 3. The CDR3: CASSMAGGYYGYTF. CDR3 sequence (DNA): TGTGCCAGTAGTATGGCAGGGGGCTACTATGGCTACACCTTC.

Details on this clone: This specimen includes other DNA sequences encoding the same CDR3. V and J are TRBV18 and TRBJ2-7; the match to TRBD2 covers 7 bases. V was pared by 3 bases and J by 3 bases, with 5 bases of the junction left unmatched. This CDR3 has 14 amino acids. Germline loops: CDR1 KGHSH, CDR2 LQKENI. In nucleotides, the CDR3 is TGTGCCAGCTCACCTAGGGAGGGTAGCTACGAGCAGTACTTC. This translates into CASSPREGSYEQYF.